Sequencing of this T cell receptor beta chain was carried out in a study of identical twins. The study, taken as a whole, reports: Excess sharing between twins was weaker in beta out-of-frame sequences.

A word on this clonotype: Its antigen is as yet unknown.

Each CDR3 protein is one row after TCRdb ran MiXCR on the 5' RACE reads. This sample carries about 240,000 distinct CDR3 sequences, around 7.6% of them seen once, and the ten largest clones take less than 6.5%. These same records also appear under a second study, on yellow fever vaccine responses in identical twins.

This clonotype was obtained from a young woman in good health. Sequenced input: CD8+ T cells sorted from blood.

The CDR3 DNA sequence: TGCGCCAGCAGTCAGGGACAGGGTTGGAGGCTCACTGAAGCTTTCTTT. Translation: CASSQGQGWRLTEAFF. This sequence joins TRBV10-1 and TRBJ1-1; 9 bases fit TRBD1. This CDR3 spans 16 amino acids. Germline trimming cut 5 bases from V and 4 bases from J; bases unmatched to any gene: 11. The germline gives CDR1 WNHNN, CDR2 SYGVQD (reference sequence).